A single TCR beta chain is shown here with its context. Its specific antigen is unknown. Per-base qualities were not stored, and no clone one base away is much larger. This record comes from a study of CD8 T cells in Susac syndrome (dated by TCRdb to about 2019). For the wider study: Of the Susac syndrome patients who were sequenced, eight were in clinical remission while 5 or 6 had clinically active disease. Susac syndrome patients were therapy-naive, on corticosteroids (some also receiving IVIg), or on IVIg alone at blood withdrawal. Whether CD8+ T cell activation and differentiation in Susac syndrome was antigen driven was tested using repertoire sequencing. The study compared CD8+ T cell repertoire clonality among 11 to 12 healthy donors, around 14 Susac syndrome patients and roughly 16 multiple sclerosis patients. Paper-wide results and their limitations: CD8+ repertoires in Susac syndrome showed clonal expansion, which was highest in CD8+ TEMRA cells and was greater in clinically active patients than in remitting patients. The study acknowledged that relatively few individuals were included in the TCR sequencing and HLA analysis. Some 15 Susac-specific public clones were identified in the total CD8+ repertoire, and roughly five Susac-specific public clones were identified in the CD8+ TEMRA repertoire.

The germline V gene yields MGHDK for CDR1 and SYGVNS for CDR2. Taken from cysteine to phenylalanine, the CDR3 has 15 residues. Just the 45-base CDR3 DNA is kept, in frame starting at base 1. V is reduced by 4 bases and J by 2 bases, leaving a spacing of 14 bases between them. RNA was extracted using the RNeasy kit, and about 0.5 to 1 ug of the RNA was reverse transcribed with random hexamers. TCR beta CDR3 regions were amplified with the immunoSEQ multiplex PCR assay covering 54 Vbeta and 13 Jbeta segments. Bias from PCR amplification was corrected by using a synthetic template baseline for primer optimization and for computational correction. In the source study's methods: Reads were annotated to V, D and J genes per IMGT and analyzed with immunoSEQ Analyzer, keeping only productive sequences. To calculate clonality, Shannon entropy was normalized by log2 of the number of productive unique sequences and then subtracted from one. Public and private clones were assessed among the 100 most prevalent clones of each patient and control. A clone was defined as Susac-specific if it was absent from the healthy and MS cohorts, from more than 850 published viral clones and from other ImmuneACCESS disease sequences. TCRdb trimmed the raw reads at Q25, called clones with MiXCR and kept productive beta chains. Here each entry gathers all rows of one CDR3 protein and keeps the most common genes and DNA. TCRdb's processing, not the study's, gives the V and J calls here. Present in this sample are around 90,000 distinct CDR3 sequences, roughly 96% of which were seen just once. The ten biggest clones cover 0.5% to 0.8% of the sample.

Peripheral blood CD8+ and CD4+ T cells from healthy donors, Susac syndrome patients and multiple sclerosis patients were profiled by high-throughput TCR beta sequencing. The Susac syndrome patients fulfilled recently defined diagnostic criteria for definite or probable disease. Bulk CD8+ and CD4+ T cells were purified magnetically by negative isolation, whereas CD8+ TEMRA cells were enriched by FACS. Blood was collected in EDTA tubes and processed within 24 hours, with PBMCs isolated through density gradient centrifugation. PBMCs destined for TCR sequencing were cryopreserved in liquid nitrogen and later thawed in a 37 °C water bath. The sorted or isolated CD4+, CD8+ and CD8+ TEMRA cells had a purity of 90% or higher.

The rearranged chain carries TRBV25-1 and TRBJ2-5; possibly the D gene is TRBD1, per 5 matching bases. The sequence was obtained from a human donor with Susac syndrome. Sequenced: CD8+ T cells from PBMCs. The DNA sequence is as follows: TGTGCCAGCAGTGTGGGCAGGGAAACTCAAGAGACCCAGTACTTC. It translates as CASSVGRETQETQYF.